Following are 32 T cell receptor beta chains from one sample sequenced in a study of EBV T-cell therapy then PD-1 blockade in nasopharyngeal carcinoma. Produced via immunoSEQ multiplex PCR; TCRdb's table is partial and in-frame only. The table shows fewer than 20,000 clones, with approximately 88% occurring only once. Their antigens are not known. Indicated treatment: AdE1-LMPpoly-expanded autologous EBV-specific T-cell therapy followed by anti-PD-1 nivolumab. Sequenced here: CD8+ T cells from blood, sampled at day 0 from a patient whose treatment included autologous EBV-specific T cells and nivolumab. Source of these receptors: a man aged 35 to 55 with nasopharyngeal carcinoma.

V usage is TRBV4-1 and J usage is TRBJ1-1; D unresolved. This CDR3 is built from 14 residues. CDR1 is MGHRA, CDR2 YSYEKL, per germline. V was pared by 1 base and J by 5 bases, with 11 bases between. The CDR3 nucleotides read TGCGCCAGCAGCCAAGCCCCGGTAGAGACTGAAGCTTTCTTT. Its translation is CASSQAPVETEAFF.

The CDR3, as DNA: TGTGCCAGCAGTTTAGGGGGCAGCTCCTACGAGCAGTACTTC. It codes for CASSLGGSSYEQYF. The V call is TRBV27, the J call TRBJ2-7; D might be TRBD1 (6 bases). Germline V gene data show CDR1 as MNHEY and CDR2 as SMNVEV (reference sequence). Deletions cut 2 bases from V and 0 bases from J, with 8 bases between. The CDR3 sequence is 14 residues long.

The V gene is TRBV6-1, the J gene TRBJ2-5; D remains unclear. CDR1 is MNHNS and CDR2 is SASEGT in the germline V gene. The CDR3 has 17 amino acids. Trimming shortened V by 3 bases and J by 5 bases, and 22 bases separated the two germline ends. Here the CDR3 reads CASSENRPENLAETQYF. The CDR3 DNA reads TGTGCCAGCAGTGAGAATCGGCCAGAGAATCTTGCCGAGACCCAGTACTTC.

This clone was picked up one time. The J gene is TRBJ1-1, the V gene TRBV7-8, with TRBD1 matching 7 bases. V shed 5 bases and J 1 base; nucleotides not matched to a gene: 13. Germline V gives CDR1 SGHVS, CDR2 FQNEAQ. The CDR3 runs 17 residues. This CDR3 reads CASSPQGGEAWNTEAFF. DNA of the CDR3: TGTGCCAGCAGCCCGCAGGGGGGCGAGGCATGGAACACTGAAGCTTTCTTT. The complete variable domain, with remaining parts taken from reference TRBV7-8 and TRBJ1-1, reads GAGVSQSPRYKVAKRGQDVALRCDPISGHVSLFWYQQALGQGPEFLTYFQNEAQLDKSGLPSDRFFAERPEGSVSTLKIQRTQQEDSAVYLCASSPQGGEAWNTEAFFGQGTRLTVV.

V gene TRBV4-3 combines with J gene TRBJ1-2, with 7 bases identical to TRBD1. Trimming took 4 bases from V and 2 from J; bases not matched to a gene: 13. The CDR3 spans 17 residues. Germline V gene lookup returns CDR1 LGHNA and CDR2 YSLEER. This CDR3 reads CASSPTGYVLWNYGYTF. The CDR3, as DNA: TGCGCCAGCAGCCCGACAGGGTACGTTTTATGGAACTATGGCTACACCTTC.

The table lists this clone with a count of one. The V and J genes are TRBV27 and TRBJ1-5, with D perhaps TRBD1 (6 bases). The length of the CDR3 is 14 residues. From germline, CDR1 is MNHEY and CDR2 SMNVEV (reference sequence). The germline V and J ends were trimmed by 3 bases and 6 bases, with 12 bases remaining between them. DNA of the CDR3: TGTGCCAGCAGTTTCTTGGGGGCCGGTCAGCCCCAGCATTTT. It yields the protein CASSFLGAGQPQHF.

By proportion, this clone is medium-sized (0.01 to 0.1%). This sequence joins TRBV7-3 and TRBJ2-1, with TRBD2 as a possible D gene (5 bases). V lost 4 bases and J lost 3, with 13 bases in between. The CDR3 totals 15 residues. Germline V CDR1 and CDR2: SGHTA, FQGTGA. The CDR3 loop is CASSYGVGIYNEQFF. DNA for the CDR3: TGTGCCAGCAGCTACGGGGTAGGGATCTACAATGAGCAGTTCTTC. The full variable domain, in which reference TRBV7-3 and TRBJ2-1 provide the parts outside the CDR3, is GAGVSQTPSNKVTEKGKYVELRCDPISGHTALYWYRQSLGQGPEFLIYFQGTGAADDSGLPNDRFFAVRPEGSVSTLKIQRTERGDSAVYLCASSYGVGIYNEQFFGPGTRLTVL.

The V call is TRBV27, the J call TRBJ1-5; no firm D call. Germline-derived CDR1 and CDR2 are MNHEY and SMNVEV (reference sequence). CDR3 length: 13 residues. Trimming removed 3 bases at V and 4 bases at J, with 7 bases between. CDR3 DNA: TGTGCCAGCAGTTTGACCCTAAATCAGCCCCAGCATTTT. Translating gives CASSLTLNQPQHF.

The chain uses TRBV7-3 and TRBJ1-2; the D is unclear. The CDR3 sequence is 14 residues long. V was clipped by 8 bases and J by 0 bases, with 13 bases between them. Per the germline V gene, CDR1 is SGHTA and CDR2 is FQGTGA. The CDR3, as DNA: TGTGCCAGCGGCGGAGGCCTTACTAACTATGGCTACACCTTC. It translates to CASGGGLTNYGYTF.

V usage is TRBV19 and J usage is TRBJ1-3; D is undetermined. Germline V lookup: CDR1 LNHDA, CDR2 SQIVND (reference sequence). CDR3 length: 17 amino acids. Trimming removed 3 bases at V and 2 bases at J, with 17 bases between. This CDR3 reads CASSILLRSEPGNTIYF. The CDR3, as DNA: TGTGCCAGTAGTATTCTCTTGCGGTCTGAGCCTGGAAACACCATATATTTT. Together with reference TRBV19 and TRBJ1-3, the CDR3 gives the full variable domain: DGGITQSPKYLFRKEGQNVTLSCEQNLNHDAMYWYRQDPGQGLRLIYYSQIVNDFQKGDIAEGYSVSREKKESFPLTVTSAQKNPTAFYLCASSILLRSEPGNTIYFGEGSWLTVV.

This chain joins TRBV28 and TRBJ1-2, with D maybe TRBD1 (6 bases). Trimming stripped 6 bases from V and 4 bases from J, with 18 bases between. Per germline, CDR1 MDHEN and CDR2 SYDVKM. This CDR3 has 15 amino acids. Here the CDR3 DNA reads TGTGCCAGCAGCCCCACAGGGCGTTTCTTCTATGGCTACACCTTC. Its protein product is CASSPTGRFFYGYTF.

J is TRBJ1-1 and V is TRBV10-3; D is uncertain. There are 14 residues in the CDR3. V lost 3 bases and J 3 bases, leaving 11 bases between the germline ends. The germline gives CDR1 ENHRY, CDR2 SYGVKD. CDR3 in amino acids: CAISEETPDTEAFF. The CDR3 bases are TGTGCCATCAGTGAAGAAACACCAGACACTGAAGCTTTCTTT.

The chain is built from TRBV7-9 and TRBJ1-2; 7 nucleotides align to TRBD1. V shed 8 bases and J 0 bases; nucleotides not matched to a gene: 9. This CDR3 is built from 15 residues. Germline V gives CDR1 SEHNR, CDR2 FQNEAQ (reference sequence). The CDR3 reads CASASGQTPNYGYTF. In DNA form, the CDR3 reads TGTGCCAGCGCCTCGGGACAGACCCCTAACTATGGCTACACCTTC.

The chain employs TRBV7-2 and TRBJ1-2, with D possibly being TRBD1 (5 bases). Germline V gene lookup returns CDR1 SGHTA and CDR2 FQGNSA. Trimming cost V 2 bases and J 4 bases, with 11 bases left between them. The CDR3 loop spans 14 amino acids. The CDR3 protein is CASSLTRDRYGYTF. DNA of the CDR3: TGTGCCAGCAGCTTAACAAGGGACCGCTATGGCTACACCTTC.

The V call is TRBV3-1 (or the pseudogene TRBV3-2), the J call TRBJ1-2, with D possibly matching TRBD1 (6 bases). Germline V CDR1 and CDR2: LGHDT, YNNKEL (reference sequence). The CDR3 extends over 12 amino acids. Trimming cost V 0 bases and J 8 bases, with 7 bases left between them. The CDR3 nucleotides are TGTGCCAGCAGCCAAGATGGGGGCGGCTACACCTTC. Protein product: CASSQDGGGYTF.

The rearrangement joins TRBV4-2 to TRBJ2-7; D tentatively reads TRBD1 or TRBD2 (5 bases each). Germline CDR1 reads LGHNA; CDR2 reads YNFKEQ. V lost 0 bases, J lost 0 bases, and 24 bases lay in between. The CDR3 covers 20 residues. The DNA for the CDR3 is TGTGCCAGCAGCCAAGATCTAAGTACGATCGGGGCTCCCCACTCCTACGAGCAGTACTTC. This gives the protein CASSQDLSTIGAPHSYEQYF.

The V gene is TRBV5-1, the J gene TRBJ1-1; D is unresolved. The CDR3 sequence is 15 residues long. Germline V gene lookup returns CDR1 SGHRS and CDR2 YFSETQ. Trimming pared 4 bases from V and 0 bases from J, leaving 13 bases between. Written as DNA, the CDR3 is TGCGCCAGCAGCCCCGGGCTAGCCCTGAACACTGAAGCTTTCTTT. This translates into CASSPGLALNTEAFF.

This clone was picked up one time. V gene TRBV5-1 combines with J gene TRBJ2-7; TRBD1 matches 8 bases. The junction had 5 bases not matched to a gene; V was cut back by 3 bases and J by 3 bases. This CDR3 has 14 residues. Germline lookup yields CDR1 SGHRS and CDR2 YFSETQ. CDR3 sequence reads: CASSSRGPDYEQYF. The CDR3 coding sequence is TGCGCCAGCAGCTCCAGGGGGCCCGACTACGAGCAGTACTTC.

The CDR3 loop is CASSFGTGEGDYGYTF. The CDR3 DNA sequence: TGTGCCAGCAGCTTCGGGACAGGGGAGGGGGACTATGGCTACACCTTC. This rearrangement joins TRBV7-9 to TRBJ1-2; TRBD1 matches at 10 bases. From germline, CDR1 is SEHNR and CDR2 FQNEAQ (reference sequence). The ends lost 3 bases at V and 3 bases at J; junction bases unmatched: 7. The CDR3 has 16 residues.

This chain joins TRBV27 and TRBJ2-4; the match to TRBD1 covers 8 bases. This CDR3 is built from 17 residues. Germline loops: CDR1 MNHEY, CDR2 SMNVEV (reference sequence). V was pared by 7 bases and J by 3 bases, with 14 bases of the junction left unmatched. Here the CDR3 reads CASKRETGEIGKNIQYF. The CDR3 bases are TGTGCCAGCAAAAGAGAGACAGGGGAGATTGGCAAAAACATTCAGTACTTC.

This clone was recorded only once. J is TRBJ2-7 and V is TRBV5-3; TRBD1 might be the D (5 bases). TRBV5-3 is flagged as an ORF with uncertain function. Trimming left V 7 bases short and J 6 bases short, with 14 bases between. The CDR3 consists of 12 residues. The CDR3 nucleotides read TGTGCCAGACTGAAGGGGCCCTTCGAGCAGTACTTC. Its protein is CARLKGPFEQYF.

V is TRBV4-1 and J is TRBJ2-3; 10 bases fit TRBD2. J lost 4 bases, V lost 4 bases, and 8 bases had no gene match. Per the germline V gene, CDR1 is MGHRA and CDR2 is YSYEKL. CDR3 length: 16 residues. The CDR3 here is CASSPMAAGGPDTQYF. The CDR3, as DNA: TGCGCCAGCAGCCCCATGGCAGCGGGGGGGCCAGATACGCAGTATTTT.

The chain is built from TRBV6-5 and TRBJ2-6, with D hard to call. In germline, CDR1 is MNHEY, CDR2 SVGAGI. The CDR3 runs 13 residues. Trimming cost V 7 bases and J 2 bases, with 6 bases left between them. This CDR3 reads CASTRAGANVLTF. Here the CDR3 DNA reads TGTGCCAGCACTAGAGCTGGGGCCAACGTCCTGACTTTC.

The chain recombines TRBV6-4 with TRBJ1-3; weak D call: TRBD1 (6 bases). V lost 6 bases and J 0 bases, leaving 12 bases between the germline ends. Germline V gene sequence: CDR1 MRHNA, CDR2 SNTAGT. CDR3 length equals 15 residues. CDR3 region: CASSLTGDSGNTIYF. Here the CDR3 DNA reads TGTGCCAGCAGCCTGACAGGCGACTCTGGAAACACCATATATTTT.

The chain recombines TRBV24-1 with TRBJ2-3; D unresolved. The CDR3 is 14 amino acids. The ends were cut back, 1 base at V and 5 bases at J, with 9 bases in the middle. Germline-derived CDR1 and CDR2 are KGHDR and SFDVKD. The CDR3, as DNA: TGTGCCACCAGTGATTTCTACGGAAAAGATACGCAGTATTTT. Translating gives CATSDFYGKDTQYF.

This clone was recorded a few times. The chain links TRBV12-2 to TRBJ2-7; TRBD1 is the table's D call, not checked against the DNA. TRBV12-2 is tagged as a pseudogene. The CDR3 is 14 amino acids. This chain's CDR3 is CASRIQAQGSEQYF. Written as DNA, the CDR3 is TGTGCAAGTCGCATTCAAGCCCAGGGTTCCGAGCAGTACTTC.

The chain combines TRBV9 with TRBJ2-1; either TRBD1 or TRBD2 may supply D (5 bases each). Germline V gene sequence: CDR1 SGDLS, CDR2 YYNGEE. There are 12 residues in the CDR3. The V gene lost 5 bases and the J gene lost 2 bases, with 5 bases spanning the gap. CDR3: CASRGAYNEQFF. The CDR3 DNA follows: TGTGCCAGCAGGGGGGCCTACAATGAGCAGTTCTTC.

This clone was counted only a few times. The V and J genes are TRBV10-2 and TRBJ2-5; D could derive from TRBD1 or TRBD2 (5 bases each). The V gene lost 5 bases and the J gene lost 2 bases, with 15 bases spanning the gap. Germline CDR1 and CDR2: WSHSY and SAAADI. The CDR3 consists of 15 residues. CDR3 nucleotide sequence: TGCGCCAGCAGTATCCACGGGGCCGCGCAAGAGACCCAGTACTTC. This codes for CASSIHGAAQETQYF.

The CDR3 sequence: CASSPNRAGTEAFF. CDR3 DNA: TGTGCCAGCTCACCAAATCGGGCCGGTACTGAAGCTTTCTTT. The V call is TRBV18, the J call TRBJ1-1; D is uncertain. Per the germline V gene, CDR1 is KGHSH and CDR2 is LQKENI. V was pared by 2 bases and J by 5 bases, with 12 bases between. The CDR3 contains 14 residues.

V is TRBV7-2 and J is TRBJ2-1, with TRBD1 identical over 9 bases. Trimming removed 6 bases from V and 3 bases from J; junction bases left unmatched: 6. This CDR3 region has 15 residues. Germline assignment: CDR1 SGHTA and CDR2 FQGNSA. The CDR3 protein is CASRYRGHSYNEQFF. The CDR3 DNA follows: TGTGCCAGCAGGTACAGGGGGCATAGCTACAATGAGCAGTTCTTC.

The chain carries TRBV5-1 and TRBJ2-7, with 8 bases identical to TRBD1. Germline V gives CDR1 SGHRS, CDR2 YFSETQ. The CDR3 extends over 14 amino acids. The V segment lost 3 bases and the J segment 7 bases; nucleotides outside the gene matches: 9. The CDR3 is CASSYTTGAGEQYF. CDR3 DNA sequence: TGCGCCAGCAGCTACACGACAGGGGCAGGGGAGCAGTACTTC.

Here the CDR3 reads CASSQGSTSTDTQYF. The CDR3 DNA is TGCGCCAGCAGCCAGGGCAGCACTAGCACAGATACGCAGTATTTT. The chain links TRBV4-3 to TRBJ2-3; D gene ambiguous. Germline CDR1 reads LGHNA; CDR2 reads YSLEER. Trimming shortened V by 3 bases and J by 0 bases, and 10 bases separated the two germline ends. This CDR3 contains 15 residues.